Listed below are T cell receptor beta chains from one sample, sequenced in a study of blood T cell repertoires in COVID-19. The assay was immunoSEQ multiplex PCR, and TCRdb's table has in-frame clones only and misses some. The sample records some 400,000 clones, more than 75% being singletons. What was sequenced was peripheral blood. These receptors were collected from a young woman with COVID-19, enrolled during active disease. CDR3s include the opening cysteine and the closing phenylalanine or tryptophan. A D gene is named only where the DNA matches it firmly. A clone size is listed for some rows: how often the clone was seen (once, few, many), or a class if it is expanded.

j_call | clone_size | d_call | v_call | cdr3_aa | cdr3_nt
TRBJ1-2 | - | TRBD1 | TRBV7-3 | CASSPGTVYGYTF | TGTGCCAGCAGCCCAGGGACAGTCTATGGCTACACCTTC
TRBJ2-7 | - | - | TRBV5-1 | CASSGRDPGEQYF | TGCGCCAGCAGCGGGCGGGACCCCGGGGAGCAGTACTTC
TRBJ1-2 | few | TRBD1 | TRBV5-5 | CASSFQGVDYGYTF | TGTGCCAGCAGCTTTCAGGGGGTAGACTATGGCTACACCTTC
TRBJ2-5 | - | - | TRBV10-2 | CASSEQKQTQYF | TGCGCCAGCAGTGAACAGAAACAGACCCAGTACTTC
TRBJ2-1 | - | - | TRBV19 | CANPGGTPSPNPRDNEQFF | TGTGCCAACCCCGGGGGAACCCCTAGCCCGAACCCCCGAGACAATGAGCAGTTCTTC
TRBJ2-1 | - | - | TRBV12-3/TRBV12-4 | CASRGASYNEQFF | TGTGCAAGCCGGGGGGCGTCTTACAATGAGCAGTTCTTC
TRBJ2-5 | - | - | TRBV30 | CAWNQGWKTQYF | TGTGCCTGGAATCAGGGGTGGAAGACCCAGTACTTC
TRBJ2-3 | - | TRBD2 | TRBV7-2 | CASSPRLAGYLDTQYF | TGTGCCAGCAGCCCGAGACTAGCGGGATACCTAGATACGCAGTATTTT
TRBJ2-1 | - | - | TRBV28 | CASRIDSEQFF | TGTGCCAGCAGGATTGACAGCGAGCAGTTCTTC
TRBJ2-7 | - | TRBD2 | TRBV3-1/TRBV3-2 | CASSQVAGGIYEQYF | TGTGCCAGCAGCCAAGTGGCGGGAGGGATCTACGAGCAGTACTTC
TRBJ1-6 | - | - | TRBV3-1/TRBV3-2 | CASSHTMGEALHF | TGTGCCAGCAGCCACACGATGGGGGAGGCCCTCCACTTT
TRBJ2-3 | - | TRBD1 | TRBV4-1 | CASSRLSQGDTQYF | TGCGCCAGCAGCCGGCTTTCACAGGGGGATACGCAGTATTTT
TRBJ2-1 | - | TRBD1 | TRBV7-8 | CASSQRTGGVLGNEQFF | TGTGCCAGCAGCCAGAGGACAGGGGGCGTTCTGGGCAATGAGCAGTTCTTC
TRBJ2-7 | once | - | TRBV11-2 | CASSFRRVNPYEQYF | TGTGCCAGCAGCTTCCGTCGCGTGAACCCCTACGAGCAGTACTTC
TRBJ2-7 | once | TRBD1 | TRBV3-1/TRBV3-2 | CASSPTTGPEQYF | TGTGCCAGCAGCCCAACGACAGGGCCCGAGCAGTACTTC
TRBJ1-3 | - | TRBD1 | TRBV2 | CASTVGQGPPGNTIYF | TGTGCCAGCACCGTTGGACAGGGGCCCCCTGGAAACACCATATATTTT
TRBJ1-1 | - | - | TRBV21-1 | CASSCQQGTEAFF | TGTGCCAGCAGCTGTCAGCAGGGGACTGAAGCTTTCTTT
TRBJ1-2 | - | - | TRBV10-3 | CASGNRDRNYGYTF | TGTGCCAGCGGTAACAGGGACCGTAACTATGGCTACACCTTC
TRBJ2-2 | - | - | TRBV29-1 | CSVDSGAGELFF | TGCAGCGTTGATTCGGGAGCCGGGGAGCTGTTTTTT
TRBJ1-2 | - | - | TRBV12-3/TRBV12-4 | CASSLQGSYGYTF | TGTGCCAGCAGTTTACAGGGCAGCTATGGCTACACCTTC
TRBJ2-7 | - | - | TRBV27 | CASSPLEWPYEQYF | TGTGCCAGCAGTCCGCTAGAATGGCCTTACGAGCAGTACTTC
TRBJ2-7 | - | - | TRBV7-6 | CASSLGSAYEQYF | TGTGCCAGCAGCTTAGGGTCGGCCTACGAGCAGTACTTC
TRBJ2-1 | - | TRBD2 | TRBV5-1 | CASSLGESSGRANEQFF | TGCGCCAGCAGCTTGGGGGAGTCCAGCGGGAGGGCTAATGAGCAGTTCTTC
TRBJ2-7 | - | TRBD2 | TRBV30 | CAGFERREGHFDEQYF | TGTGCCGGATTCGAAAGACGGGAGGGCCATTTCGACGAGCAGTACTTC
TRBJ1-2 | - | TRBD1 | TRBV29-1 | CSVAGRGQGRFDGYTF | TGCAGCGTCGCAGGAAGAGGACAGGGGAGGTTCGACGGCTACACCTTC
TRBJ2-3 | - | TRBD2 | TRBV28 | CASSPLAGDQTDTQYF | TGTGCCAGCAGTCCCCTAGCGGGAGACCAGACAGATACGCAGTATTTT
TRBJ1-2 | - | TRBD1 | TRBV28 | CASSSLGTGVKKGYTF | TGTGCCAGCAGTTCTCTGGGGACAGGGGTAAAGAAAGGCTACACCTTC
TRBJ2-7 | once | - | TRBV6-5 | CASSPWAELSYEQYF | TGTGCCAGCAGCCCCTGGGCAGAGTTGTCTTACGAGCAGTACTTC
TRBJ1-6 | - | TRBD1 | TRBV27 | CASSRDSSYNSPLHF | TGTGCCAGCAGTCGGGACAGCTCCTATAATTCACCCCTCCACTTT
TRBJ2-2 | - | - | TRBV4-3 | CASSQGAVTGELFF | TGCGCCAGCAGCCAAGGGGCAGTCACCGGGGAGCTGTTTTTT
TRBJ2-7 | - | TRBD1 | TRBV2 | CASRDRGEQYF | TGTGCCAGCAGGGACAGGGGGGAGCAGTACTTC
TRBJ1-3 | - | - | TRBV10-2 | CASSESGVGGRNTIYF | TGCGCCAGCAGTGAGTCGGGGGTCGGAGGGAGAAACACCATATATTTT
TRBJ2-1 | once | TRBD2 | TRBV24-1 | CATSGPSGSDWNEQFF | TGTGCCACCAGTGGTCCTAGCGGGAGTGATTGGAATGAGCAGTTCTTC
TRBJ2-3 | - | - | TRBV5-1 | CASMGRLTTDTQYF | TGCGCCAGCATGGGGAGACTTACCACAGATACGCAGTATTTT
TRBJ2-7 | - | - | TRBV6-2/TRBV6-3 | CASSASSYEQYF | TGTGCCAGCAGCGCTAGCTCCTACGAGCAGTACTTC
TRBJ1-4 | few | - | TRBV27 | CATKQEAHREKLFF | TGTGCCACGAAGCAAGAGGCCCATAGGGAAAAACTGTTTTTT
TRBJ2-1 | - | - | TRBV3-1/TRBV3-2 | CASSQVRGNEQFF | TGTGCCAGCAGCCAAGTCAGGGGCAATGAGCAGTTCTTC
TRBJ1-6 | - | TRBD1 | TRBV5-1 | CASSLAQGGSPLHF | TGCGCCAGCAGCTTGGCTCAGGGGGGTTCACCCCTCCACTTT
TRBJ2-7 | - | - | TRBV5-1 | CASSFIMERTFPLAEQYF | TGCGCCAGCAGCTTCATTATGGAACGGACTTTCCCTCTAGCCGAGCAGTACTTC
TRBJ1-6 | - | - | TRBV30 | CAWSVRGADSPLHF | TGTGCCTGGAGTGTACGGGGGGCTGATTCACCCCTCCACTTT
TRBJ2-7 | - | - | TRBV27 | CASSSLGGGSHYEQYF | TGTGCCAGCAGCTCCTTAGGAGGAGGGTCCCACTACGAGCAGTACTTC
TRBJ2-3 | - | - | TRBV11-3 | CASSLDSVSTDTQYF | TGTGCCAGCAGCTTAGACAGCGTCAGCACAGATACGCAGTATTTT
TRBJ1-4 | once | - | TRBV9 | CASSPVGSTNEKLFF | TGTGCCAGCAGCCCGGTAGGGAGCACTAATGAAAAACTGTTTTTT
TRBJ2-5 | - | - | TRBV18 | CASSPPLQETQYF | TGTGCCAGCTCACCTCCACTACAAGAGACCCAGTACTTC
TRBJ1-1 | - | TRBD1 | TRBV5-1 | CASSLARPGTGGMNTEAFF | TGCGCCAGCAGCTTGGCCAGGCCCGGGACAGGGGGTATGAACACTGAAGCTTTCTTT
TRBJ2-7 | - | - | TRBV5-1 | CASSLAFSAGSEQYF | TGCGCCAGCAGCTTGGCCTTCTCGGCGGGATCCGAGCAGTACTTC
TRBJ2-5 | - | - | TRBV30 | CAWSLGIGGETQYF | TGTGCCTGGAGTCTAGGAATCGGCGGTGAGACCCAGTACTTC
TRBJ1-5 | - | - | TRBV6-2/TRBV6-3 | CASSSATGHQPQHF | TGTGCCAGCAGTTCCGCGACAGGCCATCAGCCCCAGCATTTT
TRBJ2-4 | - | TRBD2 | TRBV7-3 | CASSLLGGKNIQYF | TGTGCCAGCAGCTTACTCGGGGGGAAAAACATTCAGTACTTC
TRBJ1-2 | few | - | TRBV6-2/TRBV6-3 | CASSSAGPTYGYTF | TGTGCCAGCAGCTCGGCGGGACCTACGTATGGCTACACCTTC
TRBJ2-7 | - | - | TRBV27 | CASRLQDSYEQYF | TGTGCCAGCAGACTACAGGATTCCTACGAGCAGTACTTC
TRBJ2-3 | - | TRBD2 | TRBV28 | CASSLLGTSRADTQYF | TGTGCCAGCAGTTTACTCGGGACTAGCAGAGCAGATACGCAGTATTTT
TRBJ2-7 | - | TRBD1 | TRBV28 | CASRWQGAYEQYF | TGTGCCAGCAGATGGCAGGGGGCCTACGAGCAGTACTTC
TRBJ2-7 | - | - | TRBV28 | CASSGTTYEQYF | TGTGCCAGTTCGGGGACAACCTACGAGCAGTACTTC
TRBJ2-1 | - | TRBD2 | TRBV5-1 | CASSLRASGMDEQFF | TGCGCCAGCAGCTTGCGGGCCAGCGGGATGGATGAGCAGTTCTTC
TRBJ2-5 | - | TRBD2 | TRBV19 | CASGVGGQETQYF | TGTGCCAGTGGCGTGGGGGGGCAAGAGACCCAGTACTTC
TRBJ2-5 | - | - | TRBV20-1 | CSASLIWRAIIQETQYF | TGCAGTGCTAGTCTAATCTGGAGGGCCATCATCCAAGAGACCCAGTACTTC
TRBJ2-7 | - | - | TRBV27 | CASSLASSGEQYF | TGTGCCAGCAGTTTGGCCTCCTCGGGGGAGCAGTACTTC